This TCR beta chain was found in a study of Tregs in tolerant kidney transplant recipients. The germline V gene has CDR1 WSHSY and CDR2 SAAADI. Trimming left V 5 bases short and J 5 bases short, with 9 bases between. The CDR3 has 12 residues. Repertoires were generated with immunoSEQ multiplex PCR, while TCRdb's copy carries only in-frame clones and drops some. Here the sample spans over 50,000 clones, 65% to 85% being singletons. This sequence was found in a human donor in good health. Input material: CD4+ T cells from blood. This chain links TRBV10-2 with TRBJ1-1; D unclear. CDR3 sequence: CASSRILTEAFF. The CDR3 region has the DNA TGCGCCAGCAGTAGAATTTTGACTGAAGCTTTCTTT.